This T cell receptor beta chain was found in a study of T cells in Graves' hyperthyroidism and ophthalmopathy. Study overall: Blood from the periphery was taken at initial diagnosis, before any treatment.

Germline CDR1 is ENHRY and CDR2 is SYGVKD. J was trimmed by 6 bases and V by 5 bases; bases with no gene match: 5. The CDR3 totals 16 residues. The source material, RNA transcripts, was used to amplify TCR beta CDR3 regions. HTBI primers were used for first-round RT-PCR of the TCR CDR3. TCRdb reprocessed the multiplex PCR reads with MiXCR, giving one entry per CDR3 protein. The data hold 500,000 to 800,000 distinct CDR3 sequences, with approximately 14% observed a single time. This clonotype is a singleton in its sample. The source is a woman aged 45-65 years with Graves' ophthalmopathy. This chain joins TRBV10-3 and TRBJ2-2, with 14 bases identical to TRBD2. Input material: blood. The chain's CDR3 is CAISSGTSGSSGELFF. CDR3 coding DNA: TGTGCCATCAGTAGCGGGACTAGCGGGAGTTCCGGGGAGCTGTTTTTT.